This T cell receptor beta chain is drawn from a study of cytomegalovirus exposure and HLA in healthy donors. The CDR3 covers 12 residues. Germline V gene data show CDR1 as MNHNY and CDR2 as SVGAGI (reference sequence). Trimming left V 5 bases short and J 6 bases short, with 5 bases between. The PCR used 60 Vbeta and 13 Jbeta primers. The repertoire was sequenced with immunoSEQ multiplex PCR; TCRdb's copy has only in-frame clones and lacks some. The sample contains roughly 100,000 clones, 75% to 85% of which appear only once. Sample: PBMCs. The TCR sequence derives from a man in his fifties or sixties in good health and CMV-seronegative. The V and J genes are TRBV6-6 and TRBJ1-6; D is unresolved. CDR3 sequence reads: CASSRVNSPLHF. The CDR3 DNA reads TGTGCCAGCAGTCGGGTTAATTCACCCCTCCACTTT.